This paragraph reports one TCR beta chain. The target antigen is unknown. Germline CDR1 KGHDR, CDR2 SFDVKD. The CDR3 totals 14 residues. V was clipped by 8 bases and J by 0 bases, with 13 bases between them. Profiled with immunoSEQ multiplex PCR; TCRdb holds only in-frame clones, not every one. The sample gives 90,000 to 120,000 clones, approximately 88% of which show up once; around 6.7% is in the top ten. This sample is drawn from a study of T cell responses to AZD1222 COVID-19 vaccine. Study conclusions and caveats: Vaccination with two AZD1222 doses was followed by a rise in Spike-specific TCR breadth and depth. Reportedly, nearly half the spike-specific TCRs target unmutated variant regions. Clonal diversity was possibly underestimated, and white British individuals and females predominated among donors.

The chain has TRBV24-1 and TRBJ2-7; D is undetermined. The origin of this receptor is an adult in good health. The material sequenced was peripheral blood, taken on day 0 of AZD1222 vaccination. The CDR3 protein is CATKKAATSYEQYF. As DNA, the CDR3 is TGTGCCACCAAGAAGGCTGCCACCTCCTACGAGCAGTACTTC.